These 18 T cell receptor beta chains were all obtained from the same sample, sequenced in a study of shared clonotypes between healthy human individuals (TCRdb year 2020). Libraries were prepared through the immunoSEQ multiplex PCR assay. The immuneACCESS repertoire file appears here via TCRdb, limited to in-frame rearrangements. These files lack a portion of the clones; in checked studies, under half of the deficit traces to unresolved V genes, and the cause of the others is not known. Within this sample are more than 2 million clones, with roughly 94% of them counted one time only. The ten largest account for about 1.1% of the sample. CD8 naive samples consisted of CD45RO-negative cells that were positively selected for CCR7, yielding a CD45RA+CCR7+ population without TemRA cells. The sample comprised naive CD8+ T cells sorted from blood. This specimen's cell subset or site label, per the study, means: CD45RA+CCR7+. The receptors originated from a man younger than 30 in good health.

The V call is TRBV4-1, the J call TRBJ1-1; D possibly corresponds to TRBD1 (5 bases). CDR3 size: 15 residues. Germline V lookup: CDR1 MGHRA, CDR2 YSYEKL. Trimming pared 1 base from V and 1 base from J, leaving 10 bases between. The CDR3 DNA follows: TGCGCCAGCAGCCAAGTAAAGGGGCCGAACACTGAAGCTTTCTTT. The encoded protein is CASSQVKGPNTEAFF.

This clone was seen only once. This chain uses TRBV6-5 with TRBJ2-7, with D perhaps being TRBD1 or TRBD2 (5 bases each). The V end lost 6 bases, the J end lost 2 bases, and 14 bases lay between the germline ends. This CDR3 has 14 amino acids. From germline, CDR1 is MNHEY and CDR2 SVGAGI. The CDR3 nucleotides read TGTGCCAGCAGGACCGGGACGGAAACCTACGAGCAGTACTTC. It translates to CASRTGTETYEQYF.

The chain couples TRBV27 to TRBJ2-7; D remains unclear. Trimming shortened V by 6 bases and J by 0 bases, and 12 bases separated the two germline ends. This CDR3 is 14 amino acids long. Germline values: CDR1 MNHEY, CDR2 SMNVEV (reference sequence). The CDR3 DNA sequence: TGTGCCAGCAGCCCTTGGCGGAACTCCTACGAGCAGTACTTC. Protein: CASSPWRNSYEQYF.

Of note for this clone: This sample also contains other DNA sequences that code for the same CDR3. The chain employs TRBV9 and TRBJ2-6; D ambiguous. CDR1 and CDR2 from the germline V gene are SGDLS and YYNGEE. V was trimmed by 0 bases and J by 4 bases, leaving 5 bases between them. The CDR3 totals 14 residues. The CDR3 here is CASSVGPGANVLTF. The CDR3 coding sequence is TGTGCCAGCAGCGTAGGACCAGGGGCCAACGTCCTGACTTTC.

J is TRBJ1-6 and V is TRBV7-9; 9 positions match TRBD1. Germline CDR1 reads SEHNR; CDR2 reads FQNEAQ (reference sequence). The CDR3 extends over 15 amino acids. Trimming took 5 bases from V and 7 from J; bases not matched to a gene: 6. The CDR3: CASSRTGDLNSPLHF. The DNA of the CDR3 is TGTGCCAGCAGCAGGACAGGGGACCTGAATTCACCCCTCCACTTT.

This clone was found once. This chain uses TRBV18 with TRBJ1-2; 7 bases agree with TRBD1. The CDR3 is made up of 17 amino acids. The ends lost 5 bases at V and 4 bases at J; junction bases unmatched: 16. Germline CDR1 KGHSH, CDR2 LQKENI. The CDR3 reads CASSSGRGFDESYGYTF. The CDR3, as DNA: TGTGCCAGCTCATCGGGCAGGGGGTTCGATGAGAGCTATGGCTACACCTTC.

The chain employs TRBV7-8 and TRBJ1-2; no firm D call. Germline values: CDR1 SGHVS, CDR2 FQNEAQ. Between the trimmed V and J ends, which lost 5 bases and 7 bases, there was a span of 20 bases. This CDR3 has 15 amino acids. CDR3 residues: CASSAAFPSSLGYTF. The DNA for the CDR3 is TGTGCCAGCAGCGCGGCTTTCCCGTCGAGCCTTGGCTACACCTTC.

The genes are TRBV11-2 and TRBJ2-1; D gene uncertain. Germline V CDR1 and CDR2: SGHAT, FQNNGV. Trimming shortened V by 5 bases and J by 0 bases, and 11 bases separated the two germline ends. CDR3 length: 15 amino acids. The CDR3 nucleotides are TGTGCCAGCAGCCTAGTGGGCTACTCCTACAATGAGCAGTTCTTC. This codes for CASSLVGYSYNEQFF.

The genes are TRBV6-5 and TRBJ2-7; TRBD1 agrees at 8 bases. The germline V gene has CDR1 MNHEY and CDR2 SVGAGI. The CDR3 is 13 amino acids. Trimming took 5 bases from V and 5 from J; bases not matched to a gene: 5. The CDR3 region has the DNA TGTGCCAGCAGTCCAGGACAGGGCCACGAGCAGTACTTC. Its protein product is CASSPGQGHEQYF.

This chain connects TRBV7-9 to TRBJ2-3; no clear D. This CDR3 comprises 14 residues. With 5 bases removed from V and 1 base from J, the gap between germline ends came to 10 bases. CDR1 SEHNR and CDR2 FQNEAQ come from the germline V gene (reference sequence). CDR3 region: CASSQREGTDTQYF. For the CDR3, the DNA is TGTGCCAGCAGCCAACGCGAGGGCACAGATACGCAGTATTTT.

This chain connects TRBV5-6 to TRBJ2-3; D unclear. This CDR3 region has 15 residues. V shed 0 bases and J shed 2 bases, with 10 bases lying between them. Germline loops: CDR1 SGHDT, CDR2 YYEEEE. CDR3 in amino acids: CASSLEGSVTDTQYF. DNA for the CDR3: TGTGCCAGCAGCTTGGAAGGCTCGGTCACAGATACGCAGTATTTT.

The CDR3, as DNA: TGTGCCAGCAGCCCCGTCGACGGACAGGTTAGCACAGATACGCAGTATTTT. Protein product: CASSPVDGQVSTDTQYF. V and J are TRBV4-2 and TRBJ2-3; 7 bases match TRBD1. Germline V gene sequence: CDR1 LGHNA, CDR2 YNFKEQ. Trimming cost V 4 bases and J 0 bases; bases outside gene matches: 10. This CDR3 has 17 residues.

V and J are TRBV30 and TRBJ2-5; D is uncertain. From germline, CDR1 is GTSNPN and CDR2 SVGIG (reference sequence). V was pared by 2 bases and J by 5 bases, with 15 bases between. CDR3 size: 14 residues. CDR3 DNA sequence: TGTGCCTGGAGTATCCCAGAGGACCCGGAGACCCAGTACTTC. This gives the protein CAWSIPEDPETQYF. The full variable domain, with the rest looked up from reference TRBV30 and TRBJ2-5, is SQTIHQWPATLVQPVGSPLSLECTVEGTSNPNLYWYRQAAGRGLQLLFYSVGIGQISSEVPQNLSASRPQDRQFILSSKKLLLSDSGFYLCAWSIPEDPETQYFGPGTRLLVL.

A note on this clone: In this CDR3 the conserved last residue, phenylalanine or tryptophan, is missing, so a read error is likely. This chain connects TRBV5-6 to TRBJ1-2; D unresolved. The germline V gene encodes CDR1 SGHDT and CDR2 YYEEEE. V was clipped by 5 bases and J by 4 bases, with 12 bases between them. The CDR3 loop spans 13 amino acids. CDR3 loop: CASSSWGTYGYTL. CDR3 in DNA: TGTGCCAGCAGTTCTTGGGGTACCTATGGCTACACCCTC.

V and J are TRBV5-6 and TRBJ1-1, with a tentative D call TRBD1 (5 bases). CDR1 and CDR2 from the germline V gene are SGHDT and YYEEEE. The CDR3 is 16 amino acids. The V gene lost 5 bases and the J gene lost 6 bases, with 23 bases spanning the gap. The CDR3 sequence: CASSESVTQGEAEAFF. CDR3 nucleotide sequence: TGTGCCAGCAGTGAAAGTGTTACGCAGGGAGAGGCTGAAGCTTTCTTT.

J is TRBJ2-7 and V is TRBV5-4; unclear D gene. This CDR3 contains 15 residues. Germline assignment: CDR1 SGHNT and CDR2 YYREEE (reference sequence). V was clipped by 0 bases and J by 6 bases, with 16 bases between them. The DNA for the CDR3 is TGTGCCAGCAGCTTGGAGGTAGGGATAGGGTTCGAGCAGTACTTC. Its protein is CASSLEVGIGFEQYF.

The chain's CDR3 is CASSQAVQGQPQHF. The CDR3 DNA sequence: TGCGCCAGCAGCCAAGCGGTACAGGGCCAGCCCCAGCATTTT. The rearrangement links TRBV4-1 to TRBJ1-5; TRBD1 might be the D (6 bases). The CDR3 loop spans 14 amino acids. Deletions cut 1 base from V and 7 bases from J, with 11 bases between. Looked up from germline, CDR1 is MGHRA and CDR2 is YSYEKL.

The chain carries TRBV6-5 and TRBJ1-2, with TRBD1 matching over 9 bases. After removal of 10 bases from V and 8 bases from J, the junction contained 8 bases not matched to a gene. The CDR3 consists of 12 residues. Germline V gives CDR1 MNHEY, CDR2 SVGAGI. The CDR3 loop reads CATGTGLSGYTF. The CDR3 nucleotides are TGTGCCACCGGGACAGGGCTGTCCGGCTACACCTTC.